The 20 T cell receptor beta chains in this list originate from one sample, sequenced in a study of Graves' ophthalmopathy and Graves' hyperthyroidism. RNA served as the template for amplifying TCR beta CDR3 regions. The first-round RT-PCR employed HTBI primers together with the Qiagen OneStep RT-PCR kit. A multiplex PCR was then performed as the second round. From the multiplex PCR reads, TCRdb called clonotypes with MiXCR, one entry per CDR3 protein. The table includes around 600,000 distinct CDR3 sequences, over 40% detected once. Sequenced material: peripheral blood. The receptors shown here come from an adult man with Graves' ophthalmopathy.

This clonotype appeared many times. The chain joins TRBV10-3 to TRBJ2-2, with D perhaps TRBD2 (5 bases). The CDR3 covers 12 residues. CDR1 and CDR2 from the germline V gene are ENHRY and SYGVKD. With 7 bases removed from V and 6 bases from J, the gap between germline ends came to 9 bases. CDR3: CAINLGAGELFF. DNA for the CDR3: TGTGCCATCAATCTCGGGGCCGGGGAGCTGTTTTTT.

This clonotype showed up just a few times. The rearrangement uses TRBV7-9 and TRBJ2-7; D is perhaps TRBD2 (6 bases). Trimming left V 4 bases short and J 1 base short, with 17 bases between. The CDR3 runs 16 residues. Germline CDR1 is SEHNR and CDR2 is FQNEAQ (reference sequence). DNA for the CDR3: TGTGCCAGCAGCTGGCCCGACGGGAGAGTTTCCTACGAGCAGTACTTC. It is translated as CASSWPDGRVSYEQYF.

This sequence joins TRBV7-9 and TRBJ1-6, with 10 bases identical to TRBD1. This CDR3 has 15 amino acids. The germline V gene encodes CDR1 SEHNR and CDR2 FQNEAQ (reference sequence). After removal of 4 bases from V and 13 bases from J, the junction contained 10 bases not matched to a gene. This CDR3 reads CASSYGQGDFAPLHF. DNA of the CDR3: TGTGCCAGCAGCTATGGACAGGGGGATTTCGCGCCCCTCCACTTT.

This clonotype was recorded many times. CDR3 bases: TGTGCCAGCAGTACGGCGACCGAGCAGTACTTC. It specifies CASSTATEQYF. J is TRBJ2-7 and V is TRBV2; no firm D call. The length of the CDR3 is 11 residues. V was pared by 5 bases and J by 6 bases, with 8 bases between. Germline V gene lookup returns CDR1 SNHLY and CDR2 FYNNEI.

This clonotype was counted many times. This chain joins TRBV20-1 and TRBJ2-5, with a possible D match to TRBD2 (6 bases). Germline assignment: CDR1 DFQATT and CDR2 SNEGSKA (reference sequence). This CDR3 spans 11 amino acids. Trimming removed 6 bases at V and 5 bases at J, with 10 bases between. The CDR3 sequence is CSAGGTETQYF. CDR3 in DNA: TGCAGTGCGGGGGGAACGGAGACCCAGTACTTC.

This clonotype occurred a few times. J is TRBJ2-5 and V is TRBV5-4, with 7 bases fitting TRBD2. This CDR3 contains 15 residues. From germline, CDR1 is SGHNT and CDR2 YYREEE (reference sequence). V shed 2 bases and J 3 bases; nucleotides not matched to a gene: 7. CDR3 residues: CASSFWDYVKETQYF. CDR3 sequence (DNA): TGTGCCAGCAGCTTTTGGGACTACGTAAAAGAGACCCAGTACTTC.

Regarding this clonotype: One end of the junction does not line up with germline, which may come from a read error. V is TRBV29-1 and J is TRBJ2-6, with D uncertain. The CDR3 has 12 residues. Germline V lookup: CDR1 SQVTM, CDR2 ANQGSEA. CDR3 in DNA: TGCAGCGTTGATGGGTTTTTGGGCACTGAAGCTTTC. Its protein product is CSVDGFLGTEAF.

The CDR3 protein is CASSESMGTQYF. CDR3 nucleotides: TGTGCCAGCAGTGAATCCATGGGGACCCAGTACTTC. This rearrangement joins TRBV25-1 to TRBJ2-5, with no clear D. Trimming removed 1 base at V and 7 bases at J, with 7 bases between. Germline V gives CDR1 MGHDK, CDR2 SYGVNS. The CDR3 is 12 residues long.

This clonotype is a singleton in its sample. The gene calls are TRBV10-3 and TRBJ2-7; D possibly corresponds to TRBD1 (6 bases). Trimming removed 10 bases at V and 6 bases at J, with 16 bases between. Germline V gene sequence: CDR1 ENHRY, CDR2 SYGVKD. The CDR3 contains 12 residues. The CDR3 region is CASSLQGTEQYF. Here the CDR3 DNA reads TGTGCCAGCAGCCTACAGGGAACCGAGCAGTACTTC.

The V call is TRBV7-2, the J call TRBJ1-5; a weak D match, TRBD1 (5 bases). V gave up 2 bases and J gave up 11 bases, with 16 bases separating them. Germline V gives CDR1 SGHTA, CDR2 FQGNSA. CDR3 length: 14 residues. This CDR3 is CASSLFRVEETQHF. The CDR3 DNA follows: TGTGCCAGCAGCTTATTCAGGGTAGAAGAGACCCAGCATTTT.

This sequence joins TRBV2 and TRBJ2-3; D might be TRBD2 (5 bases). The V end was cut by 2 bases, the J end by 0 bases, with 9 bases between. Germline CDR1 is SNHLY and CDR2 is FYNNEI. This CDR3 region has 15 residues. Written as DNA, the CDR3 is TGTGCCAGCAGTGAACAGCGGTTTAGCACAGATACGCAGTATTTT. Residues: CASSEQRFSTDTQYF.

This clonotype was seen ten or more times. J is TRBJ1-2 and V is TRBV6-5, with TRBD1 matching 9 bases. Germline values: CDR1 MNHEY, CDR2 SVGAGI. The CDR3 sequence is 13 residues long. Unmatched junction bases numbered 9, after V lost 8 bases and J lost 8 bases. CDR3 loop: CASQPGQGGGYTF. The CDR3 DNA reads TGTGCCAGCCAACCGGGACAGGGCGGCGGCTACACCTTC.

V gene TRBV7-9 combines with J gene TRBJ2-7; D possibly uses TRBD1 or TRBD2 (6 bases each). The V and J ends lost 6 bases and 1 base respectively, with 13 bases between them. The CDR3 runs 14 residues. Germline loops: CDR1 SEHNR, CDR2 FQNEAQ (reference sequence). Written as DNA, the CDR3 is TGTGCCAGCAGTTCGAGGGGGAGGTCCTACGAGCAGTACTTC. Its protein is CASSSRGRSYEQYF.

The chain carries TRBV7-2 and TRBJ1-5, with D perhaps TRBD1 (5 bases). V was shortened by 5 bases and J by 3 bases, with 14 bases between the two germline ends. The CDR3 covers 15 residues. Germline V gives CDR1 SGHTA, CDR2 FQGNSA. Here the CDR3 DNA reads TGTGCCAGCAGCCCGACAGAGAGTTTCAATCAGCCCCAGCATTTT. Protein sequence: CASSPTESFNQPQHF.

A few counts support this clonotype. The chain is built from TRBV6-1 and TRBJ1-3; D remains unclear. The CDR3 covers 13 residues. V shed 7 bases and J shed 2 bases, with 9 bases lying between them. The germline V gene encodes CDR1 MNHNS and CDR2 SASEGT. The CDR3 DNA is TGTGCCAGCAAAGAGGGCGCTGGAAACACCATATATTTT. This translates into CASKEGAGNTIYF.

This clonotype was detected ten times or more. The V call is TRBV14, the J call TRBJ2-7; D is undetermined. Looked up from germline, CDR1 is SGHDN and CDR2 is FVKESK. V was trimmed by 1 base and J by 2 bases, leaving 15 bases between them. The CDR3 contains 16 residues. In nucleotides, the CDR3 is TGTGCCAGCAGCCAAGGTGCACACCTGAACACCTACGAGCAGTACTTC. Protein product: CASSQGAHLNTYEQYF.

The chain combines TRBV20-1 with TRBJ1-3; TRBD1 might be the D (5 bases). This CDR3 has 14 residues. Germline V gives CDR1 DFQATT, CDR2 SNEGSKA (reference sequence). Deletions cut 6 bases from V and 0 bases from J, with 12 bases between. The DNA for the CDR3 is TGCAGTGCCCATGGGGGTCCCTCTGGAAACACCATATATTTT. This gives the protein CSAHGGPSGNTIYF.

The rearrangement joins TRBV9 to TRBJ1-5; D uncertain. Trimming stripped 4 bases from V and 3 bases from J, with 14 bases between. The CDR3 runs to 15 residues. CDR1 and CDR2 from the germline V gene are SGDLS and YYNGEE. CDR3 in amino acids: CASSQQPGYNQPQHF. CDR3 coding DNA: TGTGCCAGCAGCCAGCAACCGGGCTACAATCAGCCCCAGCATTTT.

The CDR3 loop reads CASPRQESNYGYTF. CDR3 nucleotide sequence: TGTGCCAGCCCGCGACAGGAGTCTAACTATGGCTACACCTTC. The chain joins TRBV2 to TRBJ1-2; a weak D match, TRBD1 (6 bases). In germline, CDR1 is SNHLY, CDR2 FYNNEI. V was cut by 8 bases and J by 0 bases, with 13 bases left in between. CDR3 length equals 14 residues.

Notes on this clonotype: The missing conserved phenylalanine or tryptophan at the end of this CDR3 makes a read error likely. The genes are TRBV19 and TRBJ1-3, with D perhaps matching TRBD1 (6 bases). Germline loops: CDR1 LNHDA, CDR2 SQIVND (reference sequence). V lost 6 bases, J lost 0 bases, and 18 bases lay in between. The CDR3 is made up of 17 amino acids. The chain's CDR3 is CASRPLGHASSGNTIYL. The CDR3 nucleotides are TGTGCCAGTAGGCCATTGGGACACGCGTCCTCTGGAAACACCATATATCTT.